Included here is one T cell receptor (beta chain) sequence, with context. Its antigen remains unidentified. These data originate in a study of identical twins. Findings and caveats of the study: Potential partial confounding of zero-insertion analyses by invariant MAIT and iNKT cells was noted. Fewer insertions marked abundant cord blood beta clonotypes; young adult naive trended weakly, memory not at all.

The germline CDR1 and CDR2 sequences are SGHRS and YFSETQ. V was clipped by 0 bases and J by 6 bases, with 8 bases between them. This CDR3 has 13 amino acids. A universal primer site came from template switching; cDNA carried unique molecular identifiers. A single record per CDR3 protein comes from TCRdb applying MiXCR to the 5' RACE reads. This repertoire shows around 960,000 distinct CDR3 sequences, 9% to 15% found once; its top ten account for around 1.5%. The same data also contributed to another study, on yellow fever vaccine responses in identical twins. This second study says: Vaccine-induced T cell responses in twins were reportedly observed to appear partly convergent, partly personalized.

This chain joins TRBV5-1 and TRBJ2-3; D gene ambiguous. The receptor was derived from a woman under 30 in good health. Input material: PBMCs. In DNA, the CDR3 is TGCGCCAGCAGCTTGGAACTCCGGGATACGCAGTATTTT. Encoded protein: CASSLELRDTQYF. The whole variable domain, filled in from reference TRBV5-1 and TRBJ2-3, reads KAGVTQTPRYLIKTRGQQVTLSCSPISGHRSVSWYQQTPGQGLQFLFEYFSETQRNKGNFPGRFSGRQFSNSRSEMNVSTLELGDSALYLCASSLELRDTQYFGPGTRLTVL.